Following are 21 T cell receptor beta chains from one sample sequenced in a study of blood T cell repertoires in COVID-19 (dated by TCRdb to 2019 to 2021). The library was made by the immunoSEQ multiplex PCR assay. TCRdb mirrors the immuneACCESS table, restricted to in-frame sequences. Some clones are absent from its copies; in checked studies, under half trace to an unresolved V gene, and the reason for the others is unknown. Here the sample has fewer than 200,000 clones; about 90% occur a single time. The ten largest clones take up about a fifth of the sample. The sample comprised peripheral blood. These receptors all stem from a man between 65 and 85 years old with active or convalescent COVID-19.

The chain joins TRBV28 to TRBJ2-2; 10 bases line up with TRBD2. Unmatched junction bases numbered 11, after V lost 6 bases and J lost 4 bases. The CDR3 contains 17 residues. The germline gives CDR1 MDHEN, CDR2 SYDVKM. The CDR3 sequence: CASRQTSGTRGTGELFF. CDR3 nucleotides: TGTGCCAGCAGACAAACTAGCGGGACCCGTGGCACCGGGGAGCTGTTTTTT.

This clone was picked up a small number of times. The chain links TRBV10-2 to TRBJ2-5, with unresolved D. Germline CDR1 WSHSY, CDR2 SAAADI. V was clipped by 5 bases and J by 1 base, with 5 bases between them. The CDR3 sequence is 12 residues long. This CDR3 reads CASSTAQETQYF. Written as DNA, the CDR3 is TGCGCCAGCAGTACAGCCCAAGAGACCCAGTACTTC.

This clone was detected once. This chain uses TRBV13 with TRBJ2-7; 9 bases agree with TRBD1. Germline V CDR1 and CDR2: PRHDT, FYEKMQ (reference sequence). V lost 4 bases to trimming and J lost 0 bases; unmatched junction nucleotides: 7. This CDR3 comprises 16 residues. Here the CDR3 reads CASSSPLGQGSYEQYF. The CDR3 DNA reads as TGTGCCAGCAGCTCCCCCCTGGGACAGGGCTCCTACGAGCAGTACTTC.

Only one count was recorded for this clone. The V gene is TRBV7-2, the J gene TRBJ2-3; D is uncertain. The CDR3 is made up of 13 amino acids. Germline-derived CDR1 and CDR2 are SGHTA and FQGNSA. Deletions cut 5 bases from V and 6 bases from J, with 12 bases between. This CDR3 is CASSTSGADTQYF. Here the CDR3 DNA reads TGTGCCAGCAGCACCTCTGGTGCGGATACGCAGTATTTT.

This rearrangement joins TRBV9 to TRBJ1-4; the match to TRBD1 covers 9 bases. CDR3 length equals 20 residues. Germline values: CDR1 SGDLS, CDR2 YYNGEE. V gave up 3 bases and J gave up 4 bases; unmatched junction bases: 19. The CDR3 spells CASSEKPGTGFRGHNEKLFF. DNA for the CDR3: TGTGCCAGCAGCGAAAAACCCGGGACAGGGTTTCGAGGACATAATGAAAAACTGTTTTTT.

This sequence joins TRBV30 and TRBJ1-2; D is perhaps TRBD1 (6 bases). The ends were cut back, 3 bases at V and 0 bases at J, with 17 bases in the middle. CDR3 length: 16 residues. The V gene's germline CDR1 is GTSNPN and CDR2 SVGIG (reference sequence). CDR3 bases: TGTGCCTGGAGCGCTCCCCCCGGGACACCTAACTATGGCTACACCTTC. This sequence encodes CAWSAPPGTPNYGYTF.

V is TRBV6-5 and J is TRBJ2-3; the match to TRBD2 covers 7 bases. This CDR3 region has 14 residues. J gave up 1 base and V 7 bases, and 5 bases lay outside the gene matches. CDR1 and CDR2 (germline): MNHEY, SVGAGI. The CDR3 nucleotides are TGTGCCAGCAAGGCTAGCGGACGCACAGATACGCAGTATTTT. Translation gives CASKASGRTDTQYF.

The V and J genes are TRBV27 and TRBJ2-7; 7 bases fit TRBD2. V shed 6 bases and J 3 bases; nucleotides not matched to a gene: 11. CDR1 is MNHEY and CDR2 is SMNVEV in the germline V gene (reference sequence). The CDR3 sequence is 15 residues long. CDR3 residues: CASRRGSGNLYEQYF. The CDR3 DNA follows: TGTGCCAGCAGGCGCGGGAGCGGGAACCTCTACGAGCAGTACTTC.

The V and J genes are TRBV18 and TRBJ1-2; D is unclear. Between the trimmed V and J ends, which lost 4 bases and 8 bases, there was a span of 11 bases. CDR3 size: 12 residues. Looked up from germline, CDR1 is KGHSH and CDR2 is LQKENI. CDR3 region: CASSRALTGYTF. The CDR3 coding sequence is TGTGCCAGCTCACGGGCCTTGACGGGCTACACCTTC.

The chain carries TRBV29-1 and TRBJ1-2, with D possibly matching TRBD1 (6 bases). Trimming removed 5 bases from V and 4 bases from J, with 11 bases in between. The germline V gene has CDR1 SQVTM and CDR2 ANQGSEA. This CDR3 is 12 amino acids long. The CDR3: CSVNQGSYGYTF. CDR3 coding DNA: TGCAGCGTTAATCAGGGGAGCTATGGCTACACCTTC.

The rearrangement uses TRBV30 and TRBJ2-5; perhaps TRBD2 as D (5 bases). Germline loops: CDR1 GTSNPN, CDR2 SVGIG (reference sequence). The V end lost 2 bases, the J end lost 2 bases, and 6 bases lay between the germline ends. CDR3 length: 12 amino acids. As DNA, the CDR3 is TGTGCCTGGAGTCGGGGACAAGAGACCCAGTACTTC. It is translated as CAWSRGQETQYF.

This clone has more than one count but fewer than ten. The chain is built from TRBV18 and TRBJ1-1; tentatively, D is TRBD1 (6 bases). This CDR3 is built from 16 residues. Deletions cut 6 bases from V and 3 bases from J, with 20 bases between. Per the germline V gene, CDR1 is KGHSH and CDR2 is LQKENI. Written as DNA, the CDR3 is TGTGCCAGCTCCCTACGATCAACAGGGACCGACACTGAAGCTTTCTTT. This translates into CASSLRSTGTDTEAFF. The variable domain in full, with the rest retrieved from reference TRBV18 and TRBJ1-1, is NAGVMQNPRHLVRRRGQEARLRCSPMKGHSHVYWYRQLPEEGLKFMVYLQKENIIDESGMPKERFSAEFPKEGPSILRIQQVVRGDSAAYFCASSLRSTGTDTEAFFGQGTRLTVV.

This rearrangement joins TRBV9 to TRBJ1-6; TRBD1 matches 7 bases. V shed 3 bases, J shed 5 bases, and the junction held 8 bases outside the gene matches. The CDR3 contains 16 residues. CDR1 is SGDLS, CDR2 YYNGEE, per germline. The chain's CDR3 is CASSAHSRGNNSPLHF. The CDR3 coding sequence is TGTGCCAGCAGCGCTCACTCCAGGGGGAATAATTCACCCCTCCACTTT.

This rearrangement joins TRBV11-2 to TRBJ2-1; 7 bases are a match to TRBD2. With V trimmed by 7 bases and J by 8 bases, 11 bases remained unmatched. The germline gives CDR1 SGHAT, CDR2 FQNNGV. CDR3 length: 14 residues. This CDR3 is CASTPSPGRDEQFF. The DNA for the CDR3 is TGTGCCAGCACCCCGTCGCCGGGGAGGGATGAGCAGTTCTTC.

The chain joins TRBV6-1 to TRBJ1-2; a weak D match, TRBD1 (6 bases). The CDR3 runs 12 residues. The V end was cut by 5 bases, the J end by 8 bases, with 12 bases between. The germline V gene has CDR1 MNHNS and CDR2 SASEGT. Here the CDR3 DNA reads TGTGCCAGCAGTACAGGGTCATGGGGCTACACCTTC. Protein sequence: CASSTGSWGYTF.

This chain connects TRBV7-2 to TRBJ1-1, with D tentatively TRBD1 (5 bases). The CDR3 is made up of 14 amino acids. Germline V gene sequence: CDR1 SGHTA, CDR2 FQGNSA. Trimming took off 5 bases at V and 4 bases at J, with 14 bases between the two ends. CDR3 sequence (DNA): TGTGCCAGCAGCCCCGACAGTTTTTCCACTGAAGCTTTCTTT. Translation gives CASSPDSFSTEAFF.

V usage is TRBV19 and J usage is TRBJ2-5, with 11 nucleotides matching TRBD1. Trimming removed 2 bases from V and 5 bases from J; junction bases left unmatched: 4. The CDR3 totals 15 residues. CDR1 and CDR2 (germline): LNHDA, SQIVND (reference sequence). CDR3 protein: CASSIRTGGVETQYF. For the CDR3, the DNA is TGTGCCAGTAGTATAAGGACAGGGGGCGTTGAGACCCAGTACTTC.

The rearrangement uses TRBV25-1 and TRBJ1-1; the D gene is possibly TRBD1 (6 bases). The length of the CDR3 is 15 residues. The germline CDR1 and CDR2 sequences are MGHDK and SYGVNS. V lost 0 bases and J 7 bases, leaving 15 bases between the germline ends. CDR3 bases: TGTGCCAGCAGTGAATATAGGACAGCGACGGGTGAAGCTTTCTTT. Translated, it gives CASSEYRTATGEAFF.

The chain joins TRBV27 to TRBJ1-2; 12 positions match TRBD1. From germline, CDR1 is MNHEY and CDR2 SMNVEV (reference sequence). V gave up 6 bases and J gave up 7 bases; unmatched junction bases: 9. There are 15 residues in the CDR3. The CDR3 DNA follows: TGTGCCAGCAGGCCTTGGGACAGGGGGCGAGGTGGCTACACCTTC. This gives the protein CASRPWDRGRGGYTF.

V gene TRBV6-5 combines with J gene TRBJ1-2; 7 nucleotides match TRBD1. Germline V CDR1 and CDR2: MNHEY, SVGAGI. V gave up 6 bases and J gave up 2 bases; unmatched junction bases: 9. The length of the CDR3 is 15 residues. CDR3 in amino acids: CASSRNLQGNYGYTF. CDR3 in DNA: TGTGCCAGCAGCCGCAACCTACAGGGGAACTATGGCTACACCTTC.

This clone was found a few times. The chain couples TRBV14 to TRBJ1-5; a possible D gene is TRBD1 (5 bases). The CDR3 length is 13 residues. Trimming removed 4 bases at V and 4 bases at J, with 8 bases between. CDR1 and CDR2 (germline): SGHDN, FVKESK. CDR3 sequence: CASSLQGNQPQHF. The CDR3 nucleotides are TGTGCCAGCAGCCTCCAGGGAAATCAGCCCCAGCATTTT.